A selection of T cell receptor beta chains follows, all from one sample in a study of blood T cells in healthy people across ages. Using its own MiXCR run on the 5' RACE reads, TCRdb lists one record per CDR3 protein. The sample holds about 1.1 million distinct CDR3 sequences, around two fifths seen once. The sample comprised blood. These receptors came from a man between 18 and 35 years old in good health. Each CDR3 is given with its conserved first and last residue. D genes are given only for firm matches. A clone size is listed for some rows: how often the clone was seen (once, few, many), or a class if it is expanded.

clone_size d_call j_call v_call cdr3_length cdr3_nt cdr3_aa
NA NA TRBJ2-5 TRBV15 15 TGTGCCACCAGCAGAGAAAGGACCCACCAAGAGACCCAGTACTTC CATSRERTHQETQYF
NA NA TRBJ2-3 TRBV5-1 17 TGCGCCAGCAGCTTGAAGCCGGAGGCCGTTAGCACAGATACGCAGTATTTT CASSLKPEAVSTDTQYF
few NA TRBJ2-1 TRBV20-1 12 TGCAGTGCTAGCCCGTTCGGCAATGAGCAGTTCTTC CSASPFGNEQFF
few NA TRBJ2-1 TRBV3-1 12 TGTGCCAGCAGCCAATGGGTCAATGAGCAGTTCTTC CASSQWVNEQFF
NA TRBD1 TRBJ2-1 TRBV9 15 TGTGCCAGCAGCCCACGGGACAGTCCCTACAATGAGCAGTTCTTC CASSPRDSPYNEQFF
few NA TRBJ1-6 TRBV9 17 TGTGCCAGCAGCGTAGAGGACGGCGGCAGGGCTAATTCACCCCTCCACTTT CASSVEDGGRANSPLHF
few NA TRBJ2-3 TRBV28 17 TGTGCCAGCAGTTTCATTGATCAGGGGATGCGCACAGATACGCAGTATTTT CASSFIDQGMRTDTQYF
few TRBD2 TRBJ2-3 TRBV12-3/TRBV12-4 14 TGTGCCAGCAGTTTTGCGGGGGAAACAGATACGCAGTATTTT CASSFAGETDTQYF
NA TRBD1 TRBJ1-1 TRBV3-1 13 TGTGCCAGCAGCCAAGATGGGAGCAGGGGGGCTTTCTTT CASSQDGSRGAFF
few NA TRBJ1-2 TRBV20-1 15 TGCAGTGCTAGTACTAACAGTGGAGTAAGGCGGGGCTACACCTTC CSASTNSGVRRGYTF
NA NA TRBJ2-3 TRBV6-2/TRBV6-3 15 TGTGCCAGCAGTTACCACCGTGCCGGCACAGATACGCAGTATTTT CASSYHRAGTDTQYF
NA TRBD2 TRBJ2-1 TRBV29-1 13 TGCAGCGTTTTCGGGGGGGCCGGGATTGAGCAGTTCTTC CSVFGGAGIEQFF
once NA TRBJ1-2 TRBV7-2 13 TGTGCCAGCAGCTTAGGGCAGGGGCAAGGCTACACCTTC CASSLGQGQGYTF
NA NA TRBJ2-1 TRBV4-1 16 TGCGCCAGCAGCCAAGAGATAAGGGGGGCCTACAATGAGCAGTTCTTC CASSQEIRGAYNEQFF
many TRBD2 TRBJ2-5 TRBV29-1 15 TGCAGCGTTGTCCCCTCGGCGGGAGCCCAAGAGACCCAGTACTTC CSVVPSAGAQETQYF
few TRBD1 TRBJ2-4 TRBV30 18 TGTGCCTGGAGTGGGGGACAGGGGTCTATCCTAGCCAAAAACATTCAGTACTTC CAWSGGQGSILAKNIQYF
NA NA TRBJ1-1 TRBV4-3 15 TGCGCCAGCAGTCGAAACCCGACACCGAACACTGAAGCTTTCTTT CASSRNPTPNTEAFF
NA NA TRBJ1-2 TRBV27 15 TGTGCCAGCAGTTTATCCTTCATAGGGAGGGGGGGCTACACCTTC CASSLSFIGRGGYTF
NA NA TRBJ1-3 TRBV7-2 15 TGTGCCAGCAGCTTAGGGGGGTTCTCTGGAAACACCATATATTTT CASSLGGFSGNTIYF
many NA TRBJ2-7 TRBV5-1 14 TGCGCCAGCAGCTTAACCACAGGGATCCACGAGCAGTACTTC CASSLTTGIHEQYF
few NA TRBJ2-7 TRBV10-3 13 TGTGCCATCAGTGGGACAGTCAGTTCCGAGCAGTACTTC CAISGTVSSEQYF
NA NA TRBJ1-1 TRBV12-3/TRBV12-4 14 TGTGCCAGCAGTTTCCTGGGCGGGAGCACTGAAGCTTTCTTT CASSFLGGSTEAFF
few NA TRBJ2-7 TRBV4-1 15 TGCGCCAGCAGCCAAGTTGTAAACGGGGCCTACGAGCAGTACTTC CASSQVVNGAYEQYF
NA NA TRBJ1-5 TRBV28 17 TGTGCCAGCAGTAAAACGTCAGGGAATAAAAGCAATCGGCCCCAGCATTTT CASSKTSGNKSNRPQHF
NA NA TRBJ2-7 TRBV2 12 TGTGCCAGCAGGGGTGTTACCTACGAGCAGTACTTC CASRGVTYEQYF
few NA TRBJ2-6 TRBV6-2/TRBV6-3 19 TGTGCCAGCAGCTATATAGGGGAATTTTGGGGGTCAGGGGCCAACGTCCTGACTTTC CASSYIGEFWGSGANVLTF
few NA TRBJ1-2 TRBV6-2/TRBV6-3 15 TGTGCCAGCAGTTCGGATACCCAGGGGAACTATGGCTACACCTTC CASSSDTQGNYGYTF
many TRBD1 TRBJ2-7 TRBV7-2 15 TGTGCCAGCAACGAAGGGGGACAGTTCTCCTACGAGCAGTACTTC CASNEGGQFSYEQYF
NA NA TRBJ1-1 TRBV29-1 10 TGCAGCGTTGAATTGCGGGTAGCTTTCTTT CSVELRVAFF
NA NA TRBJ2-7 TRBV7-2 15 TGTGCCAGCAGCTTAGGGGGGGGACAGGTAAACGTCCTGTACTTC CASSLGGGQVNVLYF
few NA TRBJ1-5 TRBV6-6 13 TGTGCCAGCAGTTCTGAGGGAAATCAGCCCCAGCATTTT CASSSEGNQPQHF
many TRBD2 TRBJ2-3 TRBV5-1 16 TGCGCCAGCAGCAACGGACTAGCGGTAGTCACAGATACGCAGTATTTT CASSNGLAVVTDTQYF
NA NA TRBJ1-5 TRBV20-1 13 TGCAGTGCAGAGGGGTATAGCAATCAGCCCCAGCATTTT CSAEGYSNQPQHF
few NA TRBJ2-5 TRBV6-6 15 TGTGCCAGCAGTTACTCGGTCGGGGGCGCAGAGACCCAGTACTTC CASSYSVGGAETQYF
NA NA TRBJ1-2 TRBV14 13 TGTGCCAGCAGCCGCGCGGAGGAGTATGGCTACACCTTC CASSRAEEYGYTF
NA TRBD2 TRBJ2-3 TRBV9 15 TGTGCCAGCAGCCTCTCTAGCGGGTCAACGGGTACGCAGTATTTT CASSLSSGSTGTQYF
few NA TRBJ2-1 TRBV6-6 12 TGTGCCAGCAGGGCTCTACTCAATGAGCAGTTCTTC CASRALLNEQFF
many NA TRBJ2-1 TRBV6-5 17 TGTGCCAGCAGTTACCTCACGACAGGAGGGACCTACAATGAGCAGTTCTTC CASSYLTTGGTYNEQFF
NA NA TRBJ1-1 TRBV7-9 15 TGTGCCAGCACCCCCGAGGAACTGGGGAACACTGAAGCTTTCTTT CASTPEELGNTEAFF